This is a list of T cell receptor beta chains from one sample in a study of control samples from healthy donors and cancer patients. The repertoire was sequenced with immunoSEQ multiplex PCR; TCRdb's copy has only in-frame clones and lacks some. The sample consists of some 130,000 clones, approximately 90% of them appearing once. Sequenced input: blood. The receptors derive from a man between 18 and 29 years old in good health. CDR3s include the opening cysteine and the closing phenylalanine or tryptophan.

j_call v_call cdr3_length cdr3_aa
TRBJ2-7 TRBV30 15 CAWSVRGLGGYEQYF
TRBJ2-5 TRBV13 14 CASSVGTGQETQYF
TRBJ1-5 TRBV19 15 CASSRGGLSEQPQHF
TRBJ2-7 TRBV6-5 11 CATTTGNEQYF
TRBJ1-1 TRBV7-2 13 CASSFGDVTEAFF
TRBJ1-2 TRBV7-9 14 CASSLESGFGGYTF
TRBJ2-7 TRBV28 17 CASSLIAGGPTPYEQYF
TRBJ1-6 TRBV6-6 14 CASRLQGRTSPLHF
TRBJ1-4 TRBV6-5 14 CASTLGTDFEKLFF
TRBJ1-6 TRBV30 14 CAWSLGTYNSPLHF
TRBJ1-2 TRBV5-1 12 CASSVTDYGYTF
TRBJ1-2 TRBV25-1 12 CASRGGGNGYTF
TRBJ2-1 TRBV19 15 CASSPSGRGYNEQFF
TRBJ2-5 TRBV5-6 15 CASSPSGGGWETQYF
TRBJ2-1 TRBV27 12 CASRGRAPEQFF
TRBJ2-3 TRBV11-3 13 CASSSSGTDTQYF
TRBJ2-1 TRBV7-3 15 CASSLLAGSYNEQFF
TRBJ2-7 TRBV5-1 13 CASSLEQGYEQYF
TRBJ1-5 TRBV28 15 CASNSRAISNQPQHF
TRBJ2-1 TRBV2 13 CASSWAIYNEQFF
TRBJ1-4 TRBV28 13 CASRGRTSEKLFF
TRBJ2-7 TRBV5-4 11 CASSSSYEQYF
TRBJ1-2 TRBV12-5 16 CASGLVLPGHHYGYTF
TRBJ1-2 TRBV7-9 14 CASSLRERVDGYTF
TRBJ2-2 TRBV7-3 15 CASSTGTGLPGELFF
TRBJ2-6 TRBV5-1 15 CASSLTTPGANVLTF
TRBJ2-2 TRBV4-1 17 CASSQSPDRGATGELFF
TRBJ1-2 TRBV19 16 CASSVGQPVRKWGYTF
TRBJ2-7 TRBV27 15 CASSSGPKLSYEQYF